This TCR beta chain came from a study of control samples from healthy donors and cancer patients. With 0 bases removed from V and 2 bases from J, the gap between germline ends came to 14 bases. Germline CDR1 is SGHRS and CDR2 is YFSETQ. There are 17 residues in the CDR3. Assay used: immunoSEQ multiplex PCR; TCRdb lists only in-frame clones, some missing. The top ten hold 5.5% to 7.5% of the sample, which has 130,000 or so clones, roughly nine tenths seen once. The sequencing input was blood. V is TRBV5-1 and J is TRBJ1-4; unclear D gene. The receptor was isolated from a man between 18 and 29 years old in good health. CDR3: CASSLGRQAGTNEKLFF. The CDR3, as DNA: TGCGCCAGCAGCTTGGGGCGGCAGGCTGGGACTAATGAAAAACTGTTTTTT.